The T cell receptor (beta chain) under discussion was sequenced for a study of identical twins. The CDR3 loop spans 13 amino acids. Germline V gives CDR1 LGHNT, CDR2 FRNRAP. The V end was cut by 3 bases, the J end by 2 bases, with 7 bases between. All donors were healthy, and all were Caucasian. One entry per CDR3 protein results from TCRdb running MiXCR on the 5' RACE reads. In the table there are approximately 250,000 distinct CDR3 sequences, 5.5% to 7.5% of which are singletons. This clonotype was seen more than once but under ten times. The data were also submitted as part of a second study, on T cells expressing NK-cell markers. That source notes: Within the sequenced cohort of eight donors, seven exhibited HCMV seropositivity and one was seronegative.

The sample consisted of CD8+ T cells sorted from blood. This sequence joins TRBV12-5 and TRBJ1-1; D gene uncertain. This receptor was taken from a woman younger than 35 in good health. CDR3 sequence reads: CASGLLRNTEAFF. In DNA form, the CDR3 reads TGTGCTAGTGGTTTATTAAGAAACACTGAAGCTTTCTTT.